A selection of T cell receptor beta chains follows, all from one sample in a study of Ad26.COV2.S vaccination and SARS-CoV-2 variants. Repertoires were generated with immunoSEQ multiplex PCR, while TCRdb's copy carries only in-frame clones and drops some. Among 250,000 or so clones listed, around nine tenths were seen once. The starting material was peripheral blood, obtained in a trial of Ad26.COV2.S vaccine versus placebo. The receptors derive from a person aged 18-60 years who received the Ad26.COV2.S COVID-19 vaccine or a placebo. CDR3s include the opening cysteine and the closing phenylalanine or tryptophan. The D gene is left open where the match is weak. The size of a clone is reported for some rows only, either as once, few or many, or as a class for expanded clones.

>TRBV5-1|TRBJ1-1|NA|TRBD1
TGCGCCAGCAATCAAAAACCGGGACAGATAACTGAAGCTTTCTTT
CASNQKPGQITEAFF
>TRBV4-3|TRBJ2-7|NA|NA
TGCGCCAGCAGCCAAGGGGTGGGGACTCACTCTCCCTACGAGCAGTACTTC
CASSQGVGTHSPYEQYF
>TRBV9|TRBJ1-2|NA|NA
TGTGCCAGCAGCGTAGATCACGTCGGTGGCTACACCTTC
CASSVDHVGGYTF
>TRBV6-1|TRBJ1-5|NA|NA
TGTGCCAGCAGTGAACTGGTAGGACAGCGCAATCAGCCCCAGCATTTT
CASSELVGQRNQPQHF
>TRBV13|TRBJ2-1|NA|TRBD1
TGTGCCAGCAGGACCGGGACAGGGCGGTACAATGAGCAGTTCTTC
CASRTGTGRYNEQFF
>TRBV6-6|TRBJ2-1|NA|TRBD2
TGTGCCAGCAGTGAGCGGGGGGCCTACAATGAGCAGTTCTTC
CASSERGAYNEQFF
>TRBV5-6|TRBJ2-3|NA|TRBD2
TGTGCCAGCAGCTTGCCGGGGGGGCCCCCAGATACGCAGTATTTT
CASSLPGGPPDTQYF
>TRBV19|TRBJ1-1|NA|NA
TGTGCCAGTAGTTCGGACAGTACCACTGAAGCTTTCTTT
CASSSDSTTEAFF
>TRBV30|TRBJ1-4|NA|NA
TGTGCCTGGAGTATTGGAGGGGGTTATGAAAAACTGTTTTTT
CAWSIGGGYEKLFF
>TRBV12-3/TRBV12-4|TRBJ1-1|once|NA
TGTGCCAGCACCCCGCTAAATGGCGCTTTCTTT
CASTPLNGAFF
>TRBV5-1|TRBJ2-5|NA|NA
TGCGCCAGCAGCTTGCAAGAGTATGGGACCCAGTACTTC
CASSLQEYGTQYF
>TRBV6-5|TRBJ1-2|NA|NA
TGTGCCAGCAGCTTGAGCAGGGGTTATGGCTACACCTTC
CASSLSRGYGYTF
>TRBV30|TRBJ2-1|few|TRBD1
TGTGCCTGGTCAGGAGGGACAGGGTATGGTGAGCAGTTCTTC
CAWSGGTGYGEQFF
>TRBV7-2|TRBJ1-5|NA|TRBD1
TGTGCCAGCAGCTTCGGGACAGGGGATAGCAATCAGCCCCAGCATTTT
CASSFGTGDSNQPQHF
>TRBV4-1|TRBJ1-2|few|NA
TGCGCCAGCAGCCCCTCGGGGGGGGGCGGGAATAACTATGGCTACACCTTC
CASSPSGGGGNNYGYTF
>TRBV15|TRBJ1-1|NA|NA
TGTGCCACCAGCTCCTATGGGAGTTACACTGAAGCTTTCTTT
CATSSYGSYTEAFF
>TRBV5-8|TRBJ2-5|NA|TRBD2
TGTGCCAGCAGCTCGAGCGGGGCCAGCCAAGAGACCCAGTACTTC
CASSSSGASQETQYF
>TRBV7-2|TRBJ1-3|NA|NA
TGTGCCAGCAGCTTAATCCCGGACTCTGGAAACACCATATATTTT
CASSLIPDSGNTIYF
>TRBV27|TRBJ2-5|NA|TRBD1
TGTGCCAGCAGTTTATACCCTTGGGGACAGGGTGTGGGGACCCAGTACTTC
CASSLYPWGQGVGTQYF
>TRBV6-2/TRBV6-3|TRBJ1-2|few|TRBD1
TGTGCCAGCAGTTACGATGCAACAGGGGCCTATGGCTACACCTTC
CASSYDATGAYGYTF
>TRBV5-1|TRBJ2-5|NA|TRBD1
TGCGCCAGCAGCAACGTACAGGGGGCTGAGACCCAGTACTTC
CASSNVQGAETQYF
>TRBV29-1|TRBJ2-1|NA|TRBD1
TGCAGCGGAACAGGGGAACCCTACAATGAGCAGTTCTTC
CSGTGEPYNEQFF
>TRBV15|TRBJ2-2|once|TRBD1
TGTGCCACCAGCAGAGATTGGAGGACAGGGGGCGATTCGAACACCGGGGAGCTGTTTTTT
CATSRDWRTGGDSNTGELFF
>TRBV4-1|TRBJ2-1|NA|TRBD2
TGCGCCAGCAGCCAAGATCAGGCGGGACTAGGGTGGAATGAGCAGTTCTTC
CASSQDQAGLGWNEQFF
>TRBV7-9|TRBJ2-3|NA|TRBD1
TGTGCCAGCAGCCAACGGTCCGGGACAGGTACAGATACGCAGTATTTT
CASSQRSGTGTDTQYF
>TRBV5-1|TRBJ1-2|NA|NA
TGCGCCAGCAGTTCGCCCGACAGGATCCCGGGGGGCTACACCTTC
CASSSPDRIPGGYTF
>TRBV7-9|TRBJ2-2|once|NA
TGTGCCAGCAGCTTAGAACAGGGTCGAACCGGGGAGCTGTTTTTT
CASSLEQGRTGELFF
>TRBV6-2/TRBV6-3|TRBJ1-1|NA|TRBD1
TGTGCCAGCAGCCCGCCGGGGACAGGGTGGATAAACACTGAAGCTTTCTTT
CASSPPGTGWINTEAFF
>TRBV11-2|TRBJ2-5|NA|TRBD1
TGTGCCAGCAGCCCAACCGACAGGGTGAATAAGACCCAGTACTTC
CASSPTDRVNKTQYF
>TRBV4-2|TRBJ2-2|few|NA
TGTGCCAGCAGCCAACGGGTTGGGCAATCGAACACCGGGGAGCTGTTTTTT
CASSQRVGQSNTGELFF
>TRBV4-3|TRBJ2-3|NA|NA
TGCGCCAGCAGCCAAGTCTTGGGGAGGACAGATACGCAGTATTTT
CASSQVLGRTDTQYF
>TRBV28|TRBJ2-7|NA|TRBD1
TGTGCCAGCAGGCCTGGACAGGGGATCTACGAGCAGTACTTC
CASRPGQGIYEQYF
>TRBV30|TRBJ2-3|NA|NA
TGTGCCTGGAGTGTACATCTCACAGATACGCAGTATTTT
CAWSVHLTDTQYF
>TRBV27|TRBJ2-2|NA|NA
TGTGCCAGCAGTTTATTCCTCACCGGGGAGCTGTTTTTT
CASSLFLTGELFF
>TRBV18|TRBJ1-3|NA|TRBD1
TGTGCCAGCTCACAGGGACAGGTAGACTCTGGAAACACCATATATTTT
CASSQGQVDSGNTIYF
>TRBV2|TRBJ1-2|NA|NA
TGTGCCAGCAGTGAATTATCCGTCGAGTGGGCGACAGACGTAAACTATGGCTACACCTTC
CASSELSVEWATDVNYGYTF
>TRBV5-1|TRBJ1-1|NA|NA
TGCGCCAGCAGCTTGGTAGGCAGGGGAGGAGGTACTGAAGCTTTCTTT
CASSLVGRGGGTEAFF
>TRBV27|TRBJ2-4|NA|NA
TGTGCCAGCAGTTTGGCGGGAAGGGACATTCAGTACTTC
CASSLAGRDIQYF
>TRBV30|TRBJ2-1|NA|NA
TGTGCCTGGTCAGGGATTTCCTACAATGAGCAGTTCTTC
CAWSGISYNEQFF
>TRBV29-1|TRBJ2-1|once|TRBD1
TGCAGCGTTGAGCCTGGACAGGGGGCCTACAATGAGCAGTTCTTC
CSVEPGQGAYNEQFF
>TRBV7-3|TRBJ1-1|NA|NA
TGTGCCAGCAGCCTTACAGGGAACACTGAAGCTTTCTTT
CASSLTGNTEAFF
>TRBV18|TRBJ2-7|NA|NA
TGTGCCAGCTCACCACGGGATAGCTCCTACGAGCAGTACTTC
CASSPRDSSYEQYF
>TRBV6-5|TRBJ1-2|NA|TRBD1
TGTGCCAGCATTAGGACAGGGGCCTATGGCTACACCTTC
CASIRTGAYGYTF
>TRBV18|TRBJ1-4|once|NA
TGTGCCAGCTCACCCGGACAGACAACTAATGAAAAACTGTTTTTT
CASSPGQTTNEKLFF
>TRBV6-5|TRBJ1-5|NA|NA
TGTGCCAGCAGCCCCAGGGATAGCAATCAGCCCCAGCATTTT
CASSPRDSNQPQHF